This is a list of T cell receptor beta chains from one sample in a study of prognosis after radiotherapy for stage I lung cancer. MiXCR, run by TCRdb on the multiplex PCR reads, gives a single entry per CDR3 protein. The table includes tens of thousands of distinct CDR3 sequences, under 45% detected once. Specimen: PBMCs, collected before or after stereotactic body radiation therapy (not recorded which). The receptor source for this set is a donor at least 50 years old with non-small cell lung cancer. CDR3s include the opening cysteine and the closing phenylalanine or tryptophan. The D gene is left open where the match is weak. Clone size appears in some rows only: once, few, many, or a class for an expanded clone.

V,D,size,J,DNA,CDR3
TRBV24-1,-,-,TRBJ2-7,TGTGCCACCAGTGATGTGGGGTTCGAGCAGTACTTC,CATSDVGFEQYF
TRBV5-1,-,many,TRBJ2-7,TGCGCCAGCAGCGCGAGCTTGGGGGAGCAGTACTTC,CASSASLGEQYF
TRBV24-1,-,-,TRBJ2-5,TGTGCCACCAGTGATTCTAGGGCAGGGGCTGTCTGCCAGTACTTC,CATSDSRAGAVCQYF
TRBV4-1,-,many,TRBJ1-2,TGCGCCAGCAGCCAAGAGAGACTAGAAGGTGACTATGGCTACACCTTC,CASSQERLEGDYGYTF
TRBV5-1,TRBD2,many,TRBJ2-1,TGCGCCAGCATGGTAGCGGGGAACAATGAGCAGTTCTTC,CASMVAGNNEQFF
TRBV28,TRBD2,many,TRBJ2-3,TGTGCCAGCAGTGGGGGGACTAGCGGATTAGATACGCAGTATTTT,CASSGGTSGLDTQYF
TRBV11-2,TRBD2,-,TRBJ2-5,TGTGCCAGCAGCTTGGGACGGGGGGCTAGCGGGATAATCGGAGAGACCCAGTACTTC,CASSLGRGASGIIGETQYF
TRBV20-1,-,-,TRBJ2-1,TGCAGTGCTTCCCCTTTAGCTGGAGGCCTCTACAATGAGCAGTTCTTC,CSASPLAGGLYNEQFF
TRBV7-9,TRBD1,many,TRBJ2-5,TGTGCCAGCAGCTTTGGGGGACAGGGCGGGGAGACCCAGTACTTC,CASSFGGQGGETQYF
TRBV7-2,TRBD2,many,TRBJ2-1,TGTGCCAGCAGCTCGGGGGGGGGTGGGGTATACAATGAGCAGTTCTTC,CASSSGGGGVYNEQFF
TRBV5-6,TRBD2,-,TRBJ2-5,TGTGCCAGCAGCCTCCTAGCGGGAGGCCGGGAGACCCAGTACTTC,CASSLLAGGRETQYF
TRBV2,-,many,TRBJ2-2,TGTGCCAGCAGCCCCTCCGGGGAGCTGTTTTTT,CASSPSGELFF
TRBV10-3,-,many,TRBJ2-3,TGTGCCATCAAGGCTGCGGGCCGGGGAGCAGATACGCAGTATTTT,CAIKAAGRGADTQYF
TRBV19,TRBD2,-,TRBJ2-1,TGTGCCAGTAGTATAGGGGGGGGCTCCTACAATGAGCAGTTCTTC,CASSIGGGSYNEQFF
TRBV12-5,-,-,TRBJ1-5,TGTGCTAGTGGTTTGGGAGGGTCTCAGCCCCAGCATTTT,CASGLGGSQPQHF
TRBV28,-,-,TRBJ2-2,TGTGCCAGCAGTTCCTACACCGGGGAGCTGTTTTTT,CASSSYTGELFF
TRBV28,TRBD2,once,TRBJ2-7,TGTGCCAGCACCATCTGGACTAGCTGGGTCTGGGTGGAGCATTACTTC,CASTIWTSWVWVEHYF
TRBV7-9,TRBD2,many,TRBJ2-3,TGTGCCAGCAGCCCAGGGAAACTAGCGGGACGACGCACAGATACGCAGTATTTT,CASSPGKLAGRRTDTQYF
TRBV6-1,TRBD1,-,TRBJ2-7,TGTGCCAGCAGTGCCGGGACAGGGGGCTACGAGCAGTACTTC,CASSAGTGGYEQYF
TRBV5-6,-,many,TRBJ1-2,TGTGCCAGCAGCTATGGCGGTTACTATGGCTACACCTTC,CASSYGGYYGYTF
TRBV2,-,-,TRBJ2-2,TGTGCCAGCAGGGCGGGGTTGGGCGGCACCGGGGAGCTGTTTTTT,CASRAGLGGTGELFF
TRBV3-1,TRBD2,many,TRBJ2-1,TGTGCCAGCAGCCAAGATAGTTGGCCAAGACTAGCGGCTCACAATGAGCAGTTCTTC,CASSQDSWPRLAAHNEQFF
TRBV5-6,-,many,TRBJ2-3,TGTGCCAGCAGCTTCGGGACTTCAGATACGCAGTATTTT,CASSFGTSDTQYF
TRBV25-1,-,many,TRBJ2-7,TGTGCCAGCGCAGGACAATGGCTCGAGCAGTACTTC,CASAGQWLEQYF
TRBV7-9,-,-,TRBJ2-3,TGTGCCAGCAGCTTAAGACGTTCCCGGCGGGATAGCACAGATACGCAGTATTTT,CASSLRRSRRDSTDTQYF
TRBV3-1,-,many,TRBJ1-5,TGTGCCAGCTCCCGGGGGGGGGATCAGCCCCAGCATTTT,CASSRGGDQPQHF
TRBV11-3,-,-,TRBJ2-7,TGTGCCAACAGCCGGGACATGTACGAGCAGTACTTC,CANSRDMYEQYF
TRBV7-2,TRBD1,many,TRBJ1-2,TGTGCCAGCAGCGCGCAACAGGGGGCATACTATGGCTACACCTTC,CASSAQQGAYYGYTF
TRBV7-3,TRBD2,many,TRBJ2-3,TGTGCCAGCAGCTTACTAGCGGGAGCAGGCACAGATACGCAGTATTTT,CASSLLAGAGTDTQYF
TRBV9,-,many,TRBJ2-7,TGTGCCAGCAGCGTAGAGGGGATGGGCGAGCAGTACTTC,CASSVEGMGEQYF
TRBV15,TRBD2,many,TRBJ2-1,TGTGCCACCAGCTCGGGAGGCGCCTACAATGAGCAGTTCTTC,CATSSGGAYNEQFF
TRBV2,-,once,TRBJ2-7,TGTGCCATCAACCGACAGGAAGGTGAGCAGTACTTC,CAINRQEGEQYF
TRBV6-5,-,many,TRBJ1-1,TGTGCCAGCAGTTACTCTATAAATCCCGGGACAACAATTGAAGCTTTCTTT,CASSYSINPGTTIEAFF
TRBV2,-,many,TRBJ2-7,TGTGCCAGCAGTCGTTTGGGGGAAACCTACGAGCAGTACTTC,CASSRLGETYEQYF
TRBV25-1,TRBD2,many,TRBJ2-7,TGTGCCAGCAGTGCTAGCGGGAGTGTCTACGAGCAGTACTTC,CASSASGSVYEQYF
TRBV6-1,-,-,TRBJ2-1,TGTGCCAGCAGTCCACAGCGAACCTACAATGAGCAGTTCTTC,CASSPQRTYNEQFF
TRBV9,TRBD2,-,TRBJ2-5,TGTGCCAGCAGCGGAGGGGCTAGCGGTACACAAGAGACCCAGTACTTC,CASSGGASGTQETQYF
TRBV20-1,TRBD2,many,TRBJ2-7,TGCAGTGCGCTCCCGGGGGGGCTTCAAAGCCTTTACGAGCAGTACTTC,CSALPGGLQSLYEQYF
TRBV19,-,-,TRBJ1-2,TGTGCCAGTCCCCAAACCAGGGCCGGCTACACCTTC,CASPQTRAGYTF
TRBV10-3,-,-,TRBJ2-3,TGTGCCATCAGCCCCGGACTCGTGGGCACAGATACGCAGTATTTT,CAISPGLVGTDTQYF
TRBV20-1,TRBD1,many,TRBJ1-1,TGCAGTGCCCCGGACAGGTGGGGGACTGAAGCTTTCTTT,CSAPDRWGTEAFF
TRBV28,TRBD1,-,TRBJ2-5,TGTTCCAGCAGTCCGGGACAGGACCGATCGGAGACCCAGTACTTC,CSSSPGQDRSETQYF
TRBV6-1,TRBD1,-,TRBJ2-7,TGTGCCAGCAGCTACGCGGGACAGGGGTTTTACGAGCAGTACTTC,CASSYAGQGFYEQYF
TRBV20-1,-,many,TRBJ2-7,TGCAGTGCTAGTTCCCCCACGGGGATAGAGCAGTACTTC,CSASSPTGIEQYF
TRBV5-1,TRBD1,many,TRBJ2-5,TGCGCCAGCAGCGGGACAGGGGAGAGAGGGACCCAGTACTTC,CASSGTGERGTQYF
TRBV20-1,-,-,TRBJ1-1,TGCAGTGCTAGATACGGGGATGTAATCACTGAAGCTTTCTTT,CSARYGDVITEAFF
TRBV19,-,many,TRBJ2-6,TGTGCCAGTAGTTCTCCCCCTGGGGCCTCGTCTGGGGCCAACGTCCTGACTTTC,CASSSPPGASSGANVLTF
TRBV27,TRBD2,many,TRBJ2-2,TGTGCCAGCAGGACTAGCGGAGTTAACACCGGGGAGCTGTTTTTT,CASRTSGVNTGELFF
TRBV15,TRBD1,many,TRBJ2-3,TGTGCCACCAGCAGGGAAGGACAGGGACCAGATACGCAGTATTTT,CATSREGQGPDTQYF
TRBV20-1,-,many,TRBJ2-2,TGCAGTGCGCCGTCGAGCACCGGGGAGCTGTTTTTT,CSAPSSTGELFF
TRBV24-1,-,many,TRBJ2-5,TGTGCCACCAGTGACCCCGACACCCAAGAGACCCAGTACTTC,CATSDPDTQETQYF
TRBV24-1,-,many,TRBJ2-2,TGTGCCACCAGTTCACTTGAGGGGGAGCCCGGGGAGCTGTTTTTT,CATSSLEGEPGELFF
TRBV7-3,TRBD2,many,TRBJ2-7,TGTGCCAGCAGCTCCGGCGGGAGTGGCGACGAGCAGTACTTC,CASSSGGSGDEQYF